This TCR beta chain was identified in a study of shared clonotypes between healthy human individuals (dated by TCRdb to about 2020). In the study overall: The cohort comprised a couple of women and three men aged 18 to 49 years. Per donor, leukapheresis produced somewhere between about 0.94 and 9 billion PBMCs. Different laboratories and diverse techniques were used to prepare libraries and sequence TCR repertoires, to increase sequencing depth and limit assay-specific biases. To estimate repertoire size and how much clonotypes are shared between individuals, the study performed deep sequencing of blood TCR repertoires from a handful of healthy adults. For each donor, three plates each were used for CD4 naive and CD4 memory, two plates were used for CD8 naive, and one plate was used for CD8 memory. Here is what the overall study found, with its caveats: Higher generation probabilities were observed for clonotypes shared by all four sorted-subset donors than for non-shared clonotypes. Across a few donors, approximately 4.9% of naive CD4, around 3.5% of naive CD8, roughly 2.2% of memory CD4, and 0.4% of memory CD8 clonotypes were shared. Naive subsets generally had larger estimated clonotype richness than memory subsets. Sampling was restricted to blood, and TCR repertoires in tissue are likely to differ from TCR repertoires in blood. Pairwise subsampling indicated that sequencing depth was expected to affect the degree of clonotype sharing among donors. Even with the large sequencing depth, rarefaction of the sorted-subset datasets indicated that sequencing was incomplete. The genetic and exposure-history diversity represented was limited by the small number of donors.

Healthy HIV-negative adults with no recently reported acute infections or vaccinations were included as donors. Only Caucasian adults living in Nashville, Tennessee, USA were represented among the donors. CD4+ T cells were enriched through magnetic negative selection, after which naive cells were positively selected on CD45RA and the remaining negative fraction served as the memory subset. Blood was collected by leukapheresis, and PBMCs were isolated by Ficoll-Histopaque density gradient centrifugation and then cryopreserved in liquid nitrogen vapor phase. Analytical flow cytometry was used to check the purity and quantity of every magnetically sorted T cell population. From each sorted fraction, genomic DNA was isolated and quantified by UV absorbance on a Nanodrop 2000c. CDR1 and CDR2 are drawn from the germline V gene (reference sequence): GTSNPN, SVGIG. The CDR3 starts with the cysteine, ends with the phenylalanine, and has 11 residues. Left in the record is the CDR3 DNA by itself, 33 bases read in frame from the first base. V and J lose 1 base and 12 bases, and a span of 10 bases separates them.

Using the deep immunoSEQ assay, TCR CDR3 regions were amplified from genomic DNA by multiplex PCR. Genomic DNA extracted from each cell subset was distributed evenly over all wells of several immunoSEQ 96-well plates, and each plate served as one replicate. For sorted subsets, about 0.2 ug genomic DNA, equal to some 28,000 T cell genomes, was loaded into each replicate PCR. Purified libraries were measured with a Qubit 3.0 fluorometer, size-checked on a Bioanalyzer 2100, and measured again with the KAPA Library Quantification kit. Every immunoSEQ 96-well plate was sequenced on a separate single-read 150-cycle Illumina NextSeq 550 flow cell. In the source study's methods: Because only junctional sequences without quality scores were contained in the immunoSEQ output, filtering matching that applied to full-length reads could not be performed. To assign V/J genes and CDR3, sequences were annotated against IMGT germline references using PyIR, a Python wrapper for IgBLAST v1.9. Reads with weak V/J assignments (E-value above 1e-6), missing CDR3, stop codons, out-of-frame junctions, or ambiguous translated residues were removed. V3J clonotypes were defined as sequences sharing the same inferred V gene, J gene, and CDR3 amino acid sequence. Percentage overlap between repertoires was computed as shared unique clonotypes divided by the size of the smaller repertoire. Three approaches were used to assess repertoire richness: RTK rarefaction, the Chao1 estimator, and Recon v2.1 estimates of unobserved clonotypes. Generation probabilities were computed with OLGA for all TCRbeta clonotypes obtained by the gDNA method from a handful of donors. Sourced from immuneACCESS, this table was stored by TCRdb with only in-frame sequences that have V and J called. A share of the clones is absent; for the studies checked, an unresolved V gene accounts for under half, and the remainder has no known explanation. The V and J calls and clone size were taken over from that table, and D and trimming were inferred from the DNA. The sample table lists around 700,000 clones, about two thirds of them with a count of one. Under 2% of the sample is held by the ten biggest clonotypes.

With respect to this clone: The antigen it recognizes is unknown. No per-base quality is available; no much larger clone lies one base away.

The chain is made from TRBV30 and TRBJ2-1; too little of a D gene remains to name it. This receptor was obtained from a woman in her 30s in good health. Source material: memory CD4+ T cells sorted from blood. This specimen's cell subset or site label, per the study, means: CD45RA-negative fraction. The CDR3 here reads CAWSASPLQFF. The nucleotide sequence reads TGTGCCTGGAGTGCCTCCCCACTGCAGTTCTTC.